This T cell receptor beta chain derives from a study of cytomegalovirus exposure and HLA in healthy donors. Study results and caveats: Upon later analysis, TCR association rates were observed to vary by HLA locus, being highest for DRB1 and lowest for HLA-C.

With 60 Vbeta and 13 Jbeta primers, the PCR was carried out. Profiling relied on immunoSEQ multiplex PCR, and the TCRdb table lists in-frame clones only, not all of them. The repertoire holds over 80,000 clones, with 70% to 75% as singletons. Note on this clone: No antigen is known for it.

This CDR3 has 15 residues. Per germline, CDR1 GTSNPN and CDR2 SVGIG (reference sequence). J gave up 5 bases and V 2 bases, and 8 bases lay outside the gene matches. The V and J genes are TRBV30 and TRBJ2-5; 10 bases map to TRBD2. The TCR originated in a man between 40 and 49 years old in good health and CMV-seronegative. The sequencing input was PBMCs. The CDR3 region has the DNA TGTGCCTGGAGTTGGAAGCGGGGGGGCGTGGAGACCCAGTACTTC. Its translation is CAWSWKRGGVETQYF.